This T cell receptor (beta chain) was recorded in a study of blood T cells in healthy people across ages. Primers used in a second PCR of about 7 to 11 cycles were a sample-barcoded 5' primer and a J-beta primer mix. Each cDNA molecule was tagged by a template-switch adaptor that had 12 random nucleotides. Sequencing recovered at least 3 million CDR3-containing paired-end reads from each sample. From the 5' RACE reads, TCRdb called clonotypes with MiXCR, one entry per CDR3 protein. The table has approximately 1,700,000 distinct CDR3 sequences, roughly two fifths seen once. The study's findings and limits: Versus aged donors, long-lived donors had higher diversity and more naive CD4+ cells.

Extraction yielded at least 5 micrograms of total RNA per sample. This clonotype has a handful of counts. Its antigen is currently unknown. From germline, CDR1 is SGHRS and CDR2 YFSETQ. The CDR3 totals 17 residues. V shed 4 bases and J 5 bases; nucleotides not matched to a gene: 14. The V and J genes are TRBV5-1 and TRBJ1-4; 7 nucleotides match TRBD1. This receptor was identified in a human donor in good health. The sequenced sample consisted of blood. Here the CDR3 reads CASSHRPNRGVNEKLFF. CDR3 DNA: TGCGCCAGCAGCCATAGGCCCAACAGGGGAGTAAATGAAAAACTGTTTTTT.